One sample yielded the 16 T cell receptor beta chains listed below, sequenced in a study of CD8+ T cells in alopecia areata. Sequencing relied on a cDNA template that was reverse transcribed from extracted RNA. Some clones are missing from TCRdb's copy, which holds only in-frame ones; the method was immunoSEQ multiplex PCR. The data hold more than 9,500 clones, with roughly 56% observed a single time. Lesional scalp punch biopsies and peripheral blood were collected from alopecia areata patients. Sample: skin. These receptors all come from a human donor with alopecia areata.

The V and J genes are TRBV28 and TRBJ2-4; D is uncertain. Germline-derived CDR1 and CDR2 are MDHEN and SYDVKM. The CDR3 has 14 residues. V lost 6 bases and J lost 6, with 15 bases in between. The chain's CDR3 is CASSKGNLRNIQYF. The CDR3, as DNA: TGTGCCAGCAGCAAGGGAAACCTGCGAAACATTCAGTACTTC.

The chain joins TRBV27 to TRBJ2-7; D not resolved. Deletions cut 8 bases from V and 5 bases from J, with 16 bases between. This CDR3 has 13 residues. Per germline, CDR1 MNHEY and CDR2 SMNVEV (reference sequence). The DNA for the CDR3 is TGTGCCAGCGGATGGGCCTCGACCCACGAGCAGTACTTC. Protein product: CASGWASTHEQYF.

In its sample, this clone was seen a few times. The rearrangement joins TRBV19 to TRBJ2-3; possibly TRBD2 for D (5 bases). V was cut by 5 bases and J by 8 bases, with 14 bases left in between. Germline values: CDR1 LNHDA, CDR2 SQIVND (reference sequence). This CDR3 comprises 13 residues. The CDR3 DNA reads as TGTGCCAGTAGTCTTGGATCGGCGGGTACGCAGTATTTT. Protein product: CASSLGSAGTQYF.

V gene TRBV4-1 combines with J gene TRBJ2-3; no reliable D call. The V end lost 3 bases, the J end lost 1 base, and 14 bases lay between the germline ends. CDR1 and CDR2 from the germline V gene are MGHRA and YSYEKL. The CDR3 has 16 residues. CDR3 in amino acids: CASSQSPIDGTDTQYF. CDR3 bases: TGCGCCAGCAGCCAGAGTCCAATCGATGGCACAGATACGCAGTATTTT.

The chain employs TRBV2 and TRBJ2-7; 7 nucleotides agree with TRBD1. Germline CDR1 SNHLY, CDR2 FYNNEI. This CDR3 has 15 residues. V was pared by 6 bases and J by 3 bases, with 11 bases of the junction left unmatched. The DNA of the CDR3 is TGTGCCAGCAGGCCTAAACAGGGGACCGGCTACGAGCAGTACTTC. Residues: CASRPKQGTGYEQYF.

This rearrangement joins TRBV30 to TRBJ1-6; no reliable D call. The germline V gene encodes CDR1 GTSNPN and CDR2 SVGIG (reference sequence). This CDR3 has 13 residues. Trimming shortened V by 8 bases and J by 10 bases, and 18 bases separated the two germline ends. The CDR3 here is CALRSGYGSPLHF. The CDR3 DNA reads as TGTGCCCTTCGGTCGGGGTACGGGTCACCCCTCCACTTT. The full variable domain, in which reference TRBV30 and TRBJ1-6 provide the parts outside the CDR3, is SQTIHQWPATLVQPVGSPLSLECTVEGTSNPNLYWYRQAAGRGLQLLFYSVGIGQISSEVPQNLSASRPQDRQFILSSKKLLLSDSGFYLCALRSGYGSPLHFGNGTRLTVT.

This clone was recorded only once. The genes are TRBV7-9 and TRBJ1-2; D might be TRBD1 (6 bases). V lost 4 bases to trimming and J lost 4 bases, with 16 bases between them. This CDR3 has 15 amino acids. CDR1 SEHNR and CDR2 FQNEAQ come from the germline V gene (reference sequence). Written as DNA, the CDR3 is TGTGCCAGCAGCTCCGGTGACAGGAACTCCTATGGCTACACCTTC. As protein: CASSSGDRNSYGYTF.

V and J are TRBV27 and TRBJ2-4, with D unresolved. Germline CDR1 reads MNHEY; CDR2 reads SMNVEV (reference sequence). Trimming stripped 5 bases from V and 9 bases from J, with 29 bases between. The CDR3 consists of 18 residues. The CDR3 DNA sequence: TGTGCCAGCAGTCCCCTAGGGTGGGGTGGGCTTGGATTTGGCATTCAGTACTTC. Translated: CASSPLGWGGLGFGIQYF.

This sequence joins TRBV9 and TRBJ2-7; a weak D match, TRBD1 (7 bases). This CDR3 has 14 amino acids. Germline V gives CDR1 SGDLS, CDR2 YYNGEE. V was cut by 0 bases and J by 4 bases, with 11 bases left in between. DNA of the CDR3: TGTGCCAGCAGCGTAGCCCAGGGGGGATACGAGCAGTACTTC. Its translation is CASSVAQGGYEQYF.

V and J are TRBV7-3 and TRBJ2-6, with D possibly being TRBD2 (6 bases). Germline values: CDR1 SGHTA, CDR2 FQGTGA. CDR3 size: 18 residues. V was shortened by 4 bases and J by 4 bases, with 20 bases between the two germline ends. The CDR3 is CASSSQGLGRTGANVLTF. The DNA for the CDR3 is TGTGCCAGCAGCTCTCAGGGACTGGGCCGGACGGGGGCCAACGTCCTGACTTTC.

The V and J genes are TRBV19 and TRBJ2-7, with D tentatively TRBD2 (5 bases). CDR3 length equals 14 residues. Trimming cost V 5 bases and J 3 bases, with 14 bases left between them. Germline CDR1 is LNHDA and CDR2 is SQIVND (reference sequence). CDR3 amino acids: CASSLGVLNYEQYF. CDR3 coding DNA: TGTGCCAGTAGTCTCGGGGTCCTAAACTACGAGCAGTACTTC.

This chain connects TRBV19 to TRBJ1-1; TRBD1 matches 7 bases. This CDR3 is 12 amino acids long. V gave up 10 bases and J gave up 3 bases; unmatched junction bases: 5. CDR1 and CDR2 from the germline V gene are LNHDA and SQIVND (reference sequence). This CDR3 reads CATRDRDTEAFF. CDR3 DNA sequence: TGTGCCACCCGGGACAGAGACACTGAAGCTTTCTTT.

This chain uses TRBV18 with TRBJ1-1; D is unclear. Germline V gene sequence: CDR1 KGHSH, CDR2 LQKENI. Trimming stripped 1 base from V and 5 bases from J, with 14 bases between. CDR3 length: 15 residues. The CDR3 sequence is CASSPQELGRTEAFF. The DNA for the CDR3 is TGTGCCAGCTCACCACAGGAGCTAGGGAGGACTGAAGCTTTCTTT.

V and J are TRBV7-9 and TRBJ2-3, with D maybe TRBD1 (5 bases). The ends were cut back, 8 bases at V and 2 bases at J, with 14 bases in the middle. Per germline, CDR1 SEHNR and CDR2 FQNEAQ (reference sequence). The CDR3 spans 14 residues. As DNA, the CDR3 is TGTGCCAGCGGCCTGGACATACTCACAGATACGCAGTATTTT. Its translation: CASGLDILTDTQYF.

In its sample, this clone ranks as medium-sized. V usage is TRBV11-2 and J usage is TRBJ2-1; D not resolved. Germline CDR1 and CDR2: SGHAT and FQNNGV. This CDR3 is 18 amino acids long. V was trimmed by 4 bases and J by 8 bases, leaving 27 bases between them. The CDR3: CASSSTIGGVETPDEQFF. The CDR3 nucleotides read TGTGCCAGCAGCTCTACCATAGGCGGAGTGGAGACTCCGGATGAGCAGTTCTTC.

The chain employs TRBV7-9 and TRBJ2-7; D is unresolved. The CDR3 is 13 amino acids. Germline CDR1 is SEHNR and CDR2 is FQNEAQ (reference sequence). V lost 5 bases, J lost 1 base, and 9 bases lay in between. CDR3 residues: CASSQPASYEQYF. The CDR3 nucleotides are TGTGCCAGCAGCCAGCCGGCGTCCTACGAGCAGTACTTC.